Shown below are 2 T cell receptor beta chains from a single sample sequenced in a study of graft-versus-host responses after intestinal transplantation. Clones were sequenced by immunoSEQ multiplex PCR, and TCRdb holds only the in-frame ones, with some missing. The table includes some 15,000 clones, approximately 80% detected once. Lamina propria and intraepithelial lymphocytes were released by processing graft tissue. The sequencing here drew on ileum tissue, taken about 80 weeks after intestinal transplantation. The origin of the receptors is a human patient who received an intestinal transplant, so some T cells may come from the graft donor.

V gene TRBV2 combines with J gene TRBJ1-4; TRBD1 matches at 9 bases. The germline V gene encodes CDR1 SNHLY and CDR2 FYNNEI. With V trimmed by 8 bases and J by 4 bases, 5 bases remained unmatched. CDR3 length: 14 amino acids. This CDR3 is CASGWTGVNEKLFF. The CDR3 DNA reads as TGTGCCAGCGGATGGACAGGGGTTAATGAAAAACTGTTTTTT.

This chain uses TRBV15 with TRBJ2-5; no definite D call. The CDR3 consists of 15 residues. The germline CDR1 and CDR2 sequences are LNHNV and YYDKDF (reference sequence). The V end lost 0 bases, the J end lost 4 bases, and 12 bases lay between the germline ends. CDR3 protein: CATSRDRLPSETQYF. The DNA of the CDR3 is TGTGCCACCAGCAGAGATCGACTGCCGTCAGAGACCCAGTACTTC.